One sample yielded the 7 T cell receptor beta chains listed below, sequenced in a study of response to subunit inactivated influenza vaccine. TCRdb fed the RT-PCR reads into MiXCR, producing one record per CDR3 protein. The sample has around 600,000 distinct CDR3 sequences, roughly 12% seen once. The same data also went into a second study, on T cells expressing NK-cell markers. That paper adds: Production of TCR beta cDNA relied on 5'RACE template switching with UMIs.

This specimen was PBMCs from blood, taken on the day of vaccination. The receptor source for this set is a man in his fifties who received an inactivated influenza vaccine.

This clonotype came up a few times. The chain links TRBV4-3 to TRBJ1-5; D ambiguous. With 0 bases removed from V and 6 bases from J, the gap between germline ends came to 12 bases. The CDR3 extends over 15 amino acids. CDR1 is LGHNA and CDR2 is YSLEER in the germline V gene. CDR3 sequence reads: CASSQEFIAGQPQHF. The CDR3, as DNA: TGCGCCAGCAGCCAAGAGTTCATTGCCGGTCAGCCCCAGCATTTT.

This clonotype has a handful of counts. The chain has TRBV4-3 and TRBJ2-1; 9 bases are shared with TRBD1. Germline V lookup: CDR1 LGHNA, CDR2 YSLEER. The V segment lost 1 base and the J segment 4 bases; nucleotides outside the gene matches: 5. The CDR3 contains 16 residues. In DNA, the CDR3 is TGCGCCAGCAGCCAAGCTTGGGACAGGGAATACAATGAGCAGTTCTTC. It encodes CASSQAWDREYNEQFF.

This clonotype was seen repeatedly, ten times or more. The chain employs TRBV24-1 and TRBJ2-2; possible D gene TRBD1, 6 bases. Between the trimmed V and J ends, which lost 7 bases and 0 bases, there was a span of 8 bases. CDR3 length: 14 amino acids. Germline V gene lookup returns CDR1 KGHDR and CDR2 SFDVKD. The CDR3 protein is CATRGTTNTGELFF. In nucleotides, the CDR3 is TGTGCCACCAGGGGGACAACGAACACCGGGGAGCTGTTTTTT.

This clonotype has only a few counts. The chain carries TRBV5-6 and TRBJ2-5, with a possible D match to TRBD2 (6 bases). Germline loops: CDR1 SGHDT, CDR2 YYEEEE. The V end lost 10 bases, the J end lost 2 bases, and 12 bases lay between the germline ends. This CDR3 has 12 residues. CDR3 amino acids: CAPFGGQETQYF. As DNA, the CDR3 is TGTGCCCCCTTCGGGGGACAAGAGACCCAGTACTTC. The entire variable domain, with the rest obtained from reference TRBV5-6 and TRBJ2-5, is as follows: DAGVTQSPTHLIKTRGQQVTLRCSPKSGHDTVSWYQQALGQGPQFIFQYYEEEERQRGNFPDRFSGHQFPNYSSELNVNALLLGDSALYLCAPFGGQETQYFGPGTRLLVL.

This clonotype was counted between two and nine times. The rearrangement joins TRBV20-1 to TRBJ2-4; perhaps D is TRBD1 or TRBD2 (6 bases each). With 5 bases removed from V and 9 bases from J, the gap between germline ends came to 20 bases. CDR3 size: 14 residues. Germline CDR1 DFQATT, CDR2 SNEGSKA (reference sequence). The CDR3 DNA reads TGCAGTGCTCACTCGGGTAGCGGAGGGGGCATTCAGTACTTC. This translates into CSAHSGSGGGIQYF.

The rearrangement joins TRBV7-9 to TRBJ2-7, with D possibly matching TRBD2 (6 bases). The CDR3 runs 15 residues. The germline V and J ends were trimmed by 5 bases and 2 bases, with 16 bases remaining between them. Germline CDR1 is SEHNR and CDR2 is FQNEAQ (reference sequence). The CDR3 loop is CASSDSADYPYEQYF. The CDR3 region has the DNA TGTGCCAGCAGCGATTCGGCGGACTACCCCTACGAGCAGTACTTC.

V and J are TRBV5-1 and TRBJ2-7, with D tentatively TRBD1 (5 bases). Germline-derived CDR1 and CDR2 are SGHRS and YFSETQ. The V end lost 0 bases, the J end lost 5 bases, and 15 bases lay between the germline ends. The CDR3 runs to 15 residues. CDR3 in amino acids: CASSLGPGIGDEQYF. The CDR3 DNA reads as TGCGCCAGCAGCTTGGGTCCAGGGATTGGAGACGAGCAGTACTTC.